This entry lists 22 T cell receptor beta chains sequenced from one sample in a study of blood T cell repertoires in COVID-19. Measured with immunoSEQ multiplex PCR; TCRdb has only the in-frame clones, and not every one. The repertoire holds approximately 210,000 clones, with 88% as singletons. The sequenced material came from peripheral blood. The receptor set was obtained from a middle-aged man with acute or convalescent COVID-19.

The V gene is TRBV5-5, the J gene TRBJ1-5; D is ambiguous. V lost 0 bases to trimming and J lost 5 bases, with 6 bases between them. CDR1 SGHKS and CDR2 YYEKEE come from the germline V gene (reference sequence). The CDR3 consists of 13 residues. The CDR3, as DNA: TGTGCCAGCAGCTTGGACGGAGATCAGCCCCAGCATTTT. Translating gives CASSLDGDQPQHF.

The rearrangement uses TRBV19 and TRBJ1-2; D might be TRBD1 (5 bases). Germline lookup yields CDR1 LNHDA and CDR2 SQIVND (reference sequence). V lost 8 bases, J lost 7 bases, and 20 bases lay in between. This CDR3 is built from 14 residues. The CDR3 sequence: CASVRMAGSRGYTF. The CDR3 DNA follows: TGTGCCAGTGTAAGGATGGCAGGGTCCCGTGGCTACACCTTC.

The chain recombines TRBV2 with TRBJ1-4, with D possibly matching TRBD1 (5 bases). The CDR3 runs to 12 residues. Trimming took 6 bases from V and 6 from J, leaving 8 bases between them. CDR1 SNHLY and CDR2 FYNNEI come from the germline V gene. The CDR3 reads CASRQGDEKLFF. The CDR3 DNA sequence: TGTGCCAGCAGGCAGGGTGATGAAAAACTGTTTTTT.

The chain joins TRBV7-9 to TRBJ2-7; 7 bases are shared with TRBD1. Unmatched junction bases numbered 4, after V lost 6 bases and J lost 2 bases. Germline CDR1 reads SEHNR; CDR2 reads FQNEAQ (reference sequence). The CDR3 is made up of 13 amino acids. The CDR3 DNA reads as TGTGCCAGCAGTGGGGACAGAACCTACGAGCAGTACTTC. Translation gives CASSGDRTYEQYF.

CDR3 sequence: CASSLSGTGNGYTF. DNA of the CDR3: TGTGCCAGCAGCTTGTCCGGGACAGGGAATGGCTACACCTTC. This sequence joins TRBV7-2 and TRBJ1-2; TRBD1 matches at 9 bases. CDR1 SGHTA and CDR2 FQGNSA come from the germline V gene. The junction had 5 bases not matched to a gene; V was cut back by 3 bases and J by 6 bases. The CDR3 loop spans 14 amino acids. Full variable domain (missing parts from reference TRBV7-2 and TRBJ1-2): GAGVSQSPSNKVTEKGKDVELRCDPISGHTALYWYRQSLGQGLEFLIYFQGNSAPDKSGLPSDRFSAERTGGSVSTLTIQRTQQEDSAVYLCASSLSGTGNGYTFGSGTRLTVV.

This chain connects TRBV7-3 to TRBJ2-1; possibly TRBD2 for D (6 bases). There are 16 residues in the CDR3. V was pared by 5 bases and J by 0 bases, with 14 bases between. The germline V gene encodes CDR1 SGHTA and CDR2 FQGTGA. CDR3 sequence (DNA): TGTGCCAGCAGCACCGTAGCGGACCGCTCCTACAATGAGCAGTTCTTC. Protein product: CASSTVADRSYNEQFF.

This rearrangement joins TRBV6-6 to TRBJ2-1, with 8 bases identical to TRBD1. CDR3 length: 16 amino acids. Germline CDR1 and CDR2: MNHNY and SVGAGI (reference sequence). V was pared by 2 bases and J by 8 bases, with 11 bases of the junction left unmatched. Written as DNA, the CDR3 is TGTGCCAGCAGTTACGGCCTCGGGACAGGTATAGATGAGCAGTTCTTC. Its protein is CASSYGLGTGIDEQFF.

J is TRBJ1-1 and V is TRBV2; D is possibly TRBD1 (5 bases). Trimming left V 8 bases short and J 4 bases short, with 20 bases between. The CDR3 runs to 15 residues. The germline gives CDR1 SNHLY, CDR2 FYNNEI. CDR3 coding DNA: TGTGCCAGCCGAAAACGGTCCGGGGGGAGCACTGAAGCTTTCTTT. It translates to CASRKRSGGSTEAFF.

The chain has TRBV5-4 and TRBJ2-5, with 9 nucleotides matching TRBD2. The ends lost 3 bases at V and 2 bases at J; junction bases unmatched: 8. The CDR3 runs 16 residues. CDR1 is SGHNT and CDR2 is YYREEE in the germline V gene (reference sequence). This chain's CDR3 is CASSSGLASLQETQYF. The CDR3 DNA reads TGTGCCAGCAGCTCAGGACTAGCGAGCCTTCAAGAGACCCAGTACTTC.

The V and J genes are TRBV5-1 and TRBJ2-3; possibly TRBD2 for D (6 bases). V lost 0 bases, J lost 3 bases, and 8 bases lay in between. The CDR3 runs 14 residues. Germline CDR1 and CDR2: SGHRS and YFSETQ. Here the CDR3 reads CASSLGRETDTQYF. The CDR3 coding sequence is TGCGCCAGCAGCTTGGGTCGGGAGACAGATACGCAGTATTTT.

The rearrangement uses TRBV27 and TRBJ1-2; 7 nucleotides agree with TRBD1. The V and J ends lost 2 bases and 3 bases, in that order; junction bases with no gene match: 6. The CDR3 spans 15 residues. In germline, CDR1 is MNHEY, CDR2 SMNVEV (reference sequence). The CDR3 DNA reads TGTGCCAGCAGTTTACACCATGGGACAGACTATGGCTACACCTTC. This codes for CASSLHHGTDYGYTF.

The CDR3 bases are TGCGCCAGCAGCCAAGACAGGGGGATAGGGTCTGAAGCTTTCTTT. Translating gives CASSQDRGIGSEAFF. This chain connects TRBV4-3 to TRBJ1-1; 7 bases align to TRBD1. Losses at the gene ends were 0 bases for V and 6 bases for J; bases not matched to a gene: 7. CDR1 is LGHNA and CDR2 is YSLEER in the germline V gene. The CDR3 covers 15 residues.

This chain connects TRBV6-1 to TRBJ2-1; a weak D match, TRBD2 (6 bases). Germline V gives CDR1 MNHNS, CDR2 SASEGT. V lost 1 base and J 4 bases, leaving 8 bases between the germline ends. CDR3 size: 14 residues. In nucleotides, the CDR3 is TGTGCCAGCAGTGAAGTTGCGGGGTACAATGAGCAGTTCTTC. Its translation: CASSEVAGYNEQFF.

The chain couples TRBV9 to TRBJ1-4; TRBD1 matches at 8 bases. Germline V CDR1 and CDR2: SGDLS, YYNGEE. The V gene end was trimmed by 3 bases and the J gene end by 5 bases; junction bases not matched to a gene: 6. The CDR3 has 15 residues. DNA of the CDR3: TGTGCCAGCAGCGGGGACAGGTATTCAAATGAAAAACTGTTTTTT. Translation: CASSGDRYSNEKLFF.

This clone was picked up a small number of times. The chain recombines TRBV5-8 with TRBJ1-6; D ambiguous. V dropped 0 bases and J dropped 0 bases, with 7 bases sitting between them. This CDR3 comprises 16 residues. Germline CDR1 and CDR2: SGHTS and YDEGEE. The CDR3 bases are TGTGCCAGCAGCTTGGTTGGGAGCTCCTATAATTCACCCCTCCACTTT. It translates to CASSLVGSSYNSPLHF. The full variable domain, in which reference TRBV5-8 and TRBJ1-6 provide the parts outside the CDR3, is EAGVTQSPTHLIKTRGQQATLRCSPISGHTSVYWYQQALGLGLQFLLWYDEGEERNRGNFPPRFSGRQFPNYSSELNVNALELEDSALYLCASSLVGSSYNSPLHFGNGTRLTVT.

The chain carries TRBV18 and TRBJ2-3, with TRBD2 matching over 7 bases. This CDR3 has 16 residues. Germline CDR1 is KGHSH and CDR2 is LQKENI. V was clipped by 2 bases and J by 1 base; unmatched bases: 6. In DNA, the CDR3 is TGTGCCAGCTCACCAAGGGAGCTAGCGGGCACAGATACGCAGTATTTT. It yields the protein CASSPRELAGTDTQYF.

The rearrangement joins TRBV27 to TRBJ2-1; the match to TRBD2 covers 11 bases. The CDR3 loop spans 17 amino acids. V was clipped by 0 bases and J by 7 bases; unmatched bases: 8. Germline V gene lookup returns CDR1 MNHEY and CDR2 SMNVEV (reference sequence). This chain's CDR3 is CASSLSGTSGASNEQFF. CDR3 DNA sequence: TGTGCCAGCAGTTTATCGGGGACTAGCGGAGCGTCGAATGAGCAGTTCTTC.

This clone was recorded only once. This chain uses TRBV11-2 with TRBJ2-5; a possible D gene is TRBD1 (5 bases). CDR3 length equals 14 residues. With 2 bases removed from V and 5 bases from J, the gap between germline ends came to 12 bases. Germline values: CDR1 SGHAT, CDR2 FQNNGV. The CDR3 loop is CASSLRVNRETQYF. The CDR3 DNA reads as TGTGCCAGCAGCTTAAGGGTGAACAGGGAGACCCAGTACTTC.

This clone has a handful of counts. The chain combines TRBV5-4 with TRBJ2-1; D call uncertain. The CDR3 runs 12 residues. V lost 1 base and J 6 bases, leaving 5 bases between the germline ends. From germline, CDR1 is SGHNT and CDR2 YYREEE (reference sequence). The CDR3 DNA reads TGTGCCAGCAGCTTGTCTCTCAATGAGCAGTTCTTC. It specifies CASSLSLNEQFF.

This clone was observed a few times. The chain is built from TRBV7-2 and TRBJ2-7, with TRBD1 identical over 8 bases. The CDR3 loop spans 13 amino acids. The germline CDR1 and CDR2 sequences are SGHTA and FQGNSA. V gave up 5 bases and J gave up 5 bases; unmatched junction bases: 5. The CDR3 loop is CASSKDRGDEQYF. The CDR3 DNA sequence: TGTGCCAGCAGCAAAGACAGGGGAGACGAGCAGTACTTC.

The CDR3 DNA is TGTGCCAGCAGCCGACAGGGGGGATTCTCTGGGGCCAACGTCCTGACTTTC. Its protein product is CASSRQGGFSGANVLTF. V usage is TRBV9 and J usage is TRBJ2-6, with 9 bases aligning to TRBD1. Germline V gene sequence: CDR1 SGDLS, CDR2 YYNGEE. V was pared by 4 bases and J by 0 bases, with 5 bases of the junction left unmatched. This CDR3 has 17 amino acids.

The chain links TRBV14 to TRBJ1-2, with 8 bases lining up with TRBD1. Germline V lookup: CDR1 SGHDN, CDR2 FVKESK. Germline trimming cut 5 bases from V and 3 bases from J; bases unmatched to any gene: 8. The CDR3 runs to 15 residues. The CDR3 DNA is TGTGCCAGCAGCACTTGGACAGGGTTGGACTATGGCTACACCTTC. Residues: CASSTWTGLDYGYTF.